This T cell receptor beta chain was profiled in a study of post-analysis software for immune sequencing data. The CDR3 is 14 amino acids. V shed 6 bases and J 6 bases; nucleotides not matched to a gene: 7. The germline gives CDR1 SQVTM, CDR2 ANQGSEA. Each TCR beta cDNA library carried unique molecular identifiers. TCRdb fed the PCR reads into MiXCR, producing one record per CDR3 protein. The table has about 160,000 distinct CDR3 sequences, around 36% seen once; the top ten hold approximately 30%. This clonotype occurred many times. J is TRBJ2-3 and V is TRBV29-1; 12 nucleotides align to TRBD2. Specimen: blood, collected after autologous hematopoietic stem cell transplantation. This TCR came from a girl aged 5-17 years with multiple sclerosis. The CDR3 loop is CSVTTSGSRDTQYF. In DNA form, the CDR3 reads TGCAGCGTGACGACTAGCGGGAGCAGGGATACGCAGTATTTT.